The TCR beta chain described here comes from a study of blood T cell repertoires in COVID-19. Study context: The study drew acute and convalescent COVID-19 samples from the United States, Italy and Spain.

In the original workflow: It was from reference gene primer amplification that nucleated cell counts were estimated. Only in-frame clones appear in the TCRdb table, and some are missing; sequencing was by immunoSEQ multiplex PCR. Clone size and V and J calls were adopted from that table, with D and trimming inferred from the DNA. The data contain roughly 100,000 clones, approximately 80% of them seen just once; the ten biggest clones take up approximately 3.6%. Germline loops: CDR1 MNHEY, CDR2 SMNVEV (reference sequence). The CDR3 is made up of 12 amino acids. V shed 3 bases and J shed 8 bases, with 11 bases lying between them. This clone was seen a few times.

The chain has TRBV27 and TRBJ2-7; tentative D call: TRBD2 (6 bases). The origin of this receptor is a woman of 80 years or more with active or convalescent COVID-19. The material sequenced was peripheral blood. The CDR3 nucleotides read TGTGCCAGCAGTTTCACACGGGAGAAGCAGTACTTC. Its translation is CASSFTREKQYF.